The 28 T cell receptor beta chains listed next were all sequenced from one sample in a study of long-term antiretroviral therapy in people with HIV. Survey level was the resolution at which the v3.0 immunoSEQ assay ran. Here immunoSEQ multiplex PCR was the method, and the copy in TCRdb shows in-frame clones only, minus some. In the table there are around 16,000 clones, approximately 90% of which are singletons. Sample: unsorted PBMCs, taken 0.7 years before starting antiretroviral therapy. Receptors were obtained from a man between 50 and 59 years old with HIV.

The CDR3 sequence: CASTKAGRFNEQFF. The CDR3 nucleotides read TGTGCCAGCACCAAAGCGGGTAGGTTCAATGAGCAGTTCTTC. V gene TRBV5-8 combines with J gene TRBJ2-1, with D perhaps matching TRBD2 (6 bases). Germline V gene lookup returns CDR1 SGHTS and CDR2 YDEGEE. Trimming left V 6 bases short and J 6 bases short, with 16 bases between. The CDR3 sequence is 14 residues long. The full variable domain, in which reference TRBV5-8 and TRBJ2-1 provide the parts outside the CDR3, is EAGVTQSPTHLIKTRGQQATLRCSPISGHTSVYWYQQALGLGLQFLLWYDEGEERNRGNFPPRFSGRQFPNYSSELNVNALELEDSALYLCASTKAGRFNEQFFGPGTRLTVL.

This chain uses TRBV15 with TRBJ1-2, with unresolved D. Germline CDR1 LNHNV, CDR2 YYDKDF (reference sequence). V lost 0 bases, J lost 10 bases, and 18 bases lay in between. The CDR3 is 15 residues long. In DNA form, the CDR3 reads TGTGCCACCAGCAGAGACAAGGATATCACATCCGCCTACACCTTC. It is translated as CATSRDKDITSAYTF.

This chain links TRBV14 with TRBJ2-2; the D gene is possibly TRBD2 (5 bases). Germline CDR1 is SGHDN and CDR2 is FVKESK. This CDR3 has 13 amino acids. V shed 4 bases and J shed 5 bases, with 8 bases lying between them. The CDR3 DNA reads TGTGCCAGCAGCCCGAGGGTGACCGGGGAGCTGTTTTTT. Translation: CASSPRVTGELFF.

CDR3 in amino acids: CASSRTGRVGSPLHF. The CDR3 DNA sequence: TGTGCCAGCAGTCGGACAGGGCGGGTGGGTTCACCCCTCCACTTT. The gene calls are TRBV6-5 and TRBJ1-6; 8 positions agree with TRBD1. Germline-derived CDR1 and CDR2 are MNHEY and SVGAGI. The J segment lost 9 bases and the V segment lost 5 bases, leaving 9 bases of the junction unmatched. This CDR3 contains 15 residues.

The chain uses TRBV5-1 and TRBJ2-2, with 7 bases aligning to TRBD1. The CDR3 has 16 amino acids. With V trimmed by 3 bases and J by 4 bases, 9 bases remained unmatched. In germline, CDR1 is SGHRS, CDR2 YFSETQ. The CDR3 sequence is CASSSEGAPGTGELFF. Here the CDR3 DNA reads TGCGCCAGCAGCTCCGAGGGGGCTCCGGGCACCGGGGAGCTGTTTTTT. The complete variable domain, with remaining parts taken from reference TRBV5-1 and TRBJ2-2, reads KAGVTQTPRYLIKTRGQQVTLSCSPISGHRSVSWYQQTPGQGLQFLFEYFSETQRNKGNFPGRFSGRQFSNSRSEMNVSTLELGDSALYLCASSSEGAPGTGELFFGEGSRLTVL.

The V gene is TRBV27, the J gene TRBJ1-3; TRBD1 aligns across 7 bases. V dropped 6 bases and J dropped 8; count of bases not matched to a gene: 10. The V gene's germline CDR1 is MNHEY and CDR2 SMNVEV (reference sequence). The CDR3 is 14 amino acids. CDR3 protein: CASSRRQGLDTIYF. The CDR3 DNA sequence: TGTGCCAGCAGCCGGAGACAGGGTCTAGACACCATATATTTT.

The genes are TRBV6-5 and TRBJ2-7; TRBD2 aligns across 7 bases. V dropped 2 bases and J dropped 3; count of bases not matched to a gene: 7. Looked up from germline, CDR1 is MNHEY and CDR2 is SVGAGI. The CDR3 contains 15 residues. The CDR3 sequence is CASSYGGGTFYEQYF. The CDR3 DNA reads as TGTGCCAGCAGTTACGGGGGGGGAACTTTCTACGAGCAGTACTTC.

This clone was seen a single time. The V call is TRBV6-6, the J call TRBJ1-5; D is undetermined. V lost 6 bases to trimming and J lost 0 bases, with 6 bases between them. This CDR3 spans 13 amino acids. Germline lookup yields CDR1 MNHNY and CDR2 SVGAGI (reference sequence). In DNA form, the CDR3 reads TGTGCCAGCAGCTCCTATAGCAATCAGCCCCAGCATTTT. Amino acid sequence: CASSSYSNQPQHF.

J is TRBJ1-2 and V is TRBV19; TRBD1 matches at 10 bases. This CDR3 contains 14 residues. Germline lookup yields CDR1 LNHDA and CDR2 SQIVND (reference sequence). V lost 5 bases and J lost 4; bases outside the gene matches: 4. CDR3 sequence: CASSAWDRGYGYTF. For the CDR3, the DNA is TGTGCCAGTAGTGCCTGGGACAGGGGCTATGGCTACACCTTC.

The CDR3 region has the DNA TGTGCCAGCAGAGTAGCGGGGGGGCAGGAAGATACGCAGTATTTT. Protein: CASRVAGGQEDTQYF. The chain couples TRBV6-6 to TRBJ2-3; TRBD2 aligns across 11 bases. Per the germline V gene, CDR1 is MNHNY and CDR2 is SVGAGI (reference sequence). Germline trimming cut 6 bases from V and 5 bases from J; bases unmatched to any gene: 7. The CDR3 loop spans 15 amino acids.

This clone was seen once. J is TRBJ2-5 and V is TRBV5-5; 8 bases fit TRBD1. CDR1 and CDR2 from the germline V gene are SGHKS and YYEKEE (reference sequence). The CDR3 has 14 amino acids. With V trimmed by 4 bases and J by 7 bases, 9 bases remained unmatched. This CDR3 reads CASSTQTGEGTQYF. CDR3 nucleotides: TGTGCCAGCAGCACCCAGACAGGGGAAGGGACCCAGTACTTC. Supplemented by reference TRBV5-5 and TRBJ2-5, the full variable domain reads DAGVTQSPTHLIKTRGQQVTLRCSPISGHKSVSWYQQVLGQGPQFIFQYYEKEERGRGNFPDRFSARQFPNYSSELNVNALLLGDSALYLCASSTQTGEGTQYFGPGTRLLVL.

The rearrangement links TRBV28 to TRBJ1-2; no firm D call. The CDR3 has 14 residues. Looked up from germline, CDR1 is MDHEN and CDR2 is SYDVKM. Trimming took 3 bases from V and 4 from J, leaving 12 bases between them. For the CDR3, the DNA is TGTGCCAGCAGTTTTCACCAGGCGTCCTATGGCTACACCTTC. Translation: CASSFHQASYGYTF.

Written as DNA, the CDR3 is TGTGCCAGCTCACCATCTTCGCATAGCACAGATACGCAGTATTTT. Protein: CASSPSSHSTDTQYF. The genes are TRBV18 and TRBJ2-3; D ambiguous. Trimming took off 2 bases at V and 0 bases at J, with 9 bases between the two ends. Germline assignment: CDR1 KGHSH and CDR2 LQKENI. The CDR3 totals 15 residues.

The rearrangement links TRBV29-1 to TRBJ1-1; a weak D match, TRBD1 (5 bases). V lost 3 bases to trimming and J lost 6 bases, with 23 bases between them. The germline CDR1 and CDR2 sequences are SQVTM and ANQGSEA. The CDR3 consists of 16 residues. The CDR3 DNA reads TGCAGCGTTGATGCGAGTGGGGGTAGCCCGGGGGCTGAAGCTTTCTTT. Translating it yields CSVDASGGSPGAEAFF.

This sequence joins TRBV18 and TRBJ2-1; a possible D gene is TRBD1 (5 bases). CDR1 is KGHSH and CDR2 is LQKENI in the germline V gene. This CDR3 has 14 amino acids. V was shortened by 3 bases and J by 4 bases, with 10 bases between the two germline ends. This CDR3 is CASSPTDSYNEQFF. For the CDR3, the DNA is TGTGCCAGCTCACCGACTGACAGTTACAATGAGCAGTTCTTC.

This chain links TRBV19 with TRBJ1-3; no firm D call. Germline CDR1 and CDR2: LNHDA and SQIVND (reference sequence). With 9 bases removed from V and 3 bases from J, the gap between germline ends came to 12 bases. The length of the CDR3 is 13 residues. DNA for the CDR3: TGTGCCAGCTGGCCGGGGTATGGAAACACCATATATTTT. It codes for CASWPGYGNTIYF.

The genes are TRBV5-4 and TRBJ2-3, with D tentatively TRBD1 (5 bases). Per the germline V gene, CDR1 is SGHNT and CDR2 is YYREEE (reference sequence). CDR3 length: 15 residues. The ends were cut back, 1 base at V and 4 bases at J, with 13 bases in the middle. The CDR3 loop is CASSLYRGLADTQYF. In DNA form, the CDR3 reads TGTGCCAGCAGCTTGTATAGGGGTTTGGCAGATACGCAGTATTTT. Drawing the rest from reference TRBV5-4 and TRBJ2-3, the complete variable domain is ETGVTQSPTHLIKTRGQQVTLRCSSQSGHNTVSWYQQALGQGPQFIFQYYREEENGRGNFPPRFSGLQFPNYSSELNVNALELDDSALYLCASSLYRGLADTQYFGPGTRLTVL.

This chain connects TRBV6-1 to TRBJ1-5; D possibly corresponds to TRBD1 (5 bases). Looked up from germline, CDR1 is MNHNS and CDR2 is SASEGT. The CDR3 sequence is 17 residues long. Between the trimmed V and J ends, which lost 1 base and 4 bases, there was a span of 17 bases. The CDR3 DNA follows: TGTGCCAGCAGTGAAGAGAAGGGATCAGGGAGGAATCAGCCCCAGCATTTT. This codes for CASSEEKGSGRNQPQHF.

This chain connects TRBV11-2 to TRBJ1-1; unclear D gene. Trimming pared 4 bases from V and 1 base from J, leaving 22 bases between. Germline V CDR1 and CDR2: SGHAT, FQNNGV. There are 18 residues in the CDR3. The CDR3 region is CASSYHDLGPVQNTEAFF. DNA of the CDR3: TGTGCCAGCAGCTACCACGACCTTGGACCGGTGCAGAACACTGAAGCTTTCTTT.

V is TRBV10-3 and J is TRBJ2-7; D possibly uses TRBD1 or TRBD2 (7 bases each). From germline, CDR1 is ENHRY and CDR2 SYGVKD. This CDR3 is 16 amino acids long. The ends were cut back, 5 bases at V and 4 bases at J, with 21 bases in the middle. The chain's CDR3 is CAISKESRGDRYEQYF. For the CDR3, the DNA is TGTGCCATCAGTAAAGAATCCCGGGGGGACAGATACGAGCAGTACTTC.

The DNA for the CDR3 is TGTGCCAGCAGCCAACGTCCGAGGGTGGGGGATCAAGAGACCCAGTACTTC. Translated, it gives CASSQRPRVGDQETQYF. This sequence joins TRBV7-9 and TRBJ2-5; D is perhaps TRBD1 or TRBD2 (5 bases each). V lost 5 bases and J 2 bases, leaving 21 bases between the germline ends. The CDR3 contains 17 residues. Germline loops: CDR1 SEHNR, CDR2 FQNEAQ (reference sequence).

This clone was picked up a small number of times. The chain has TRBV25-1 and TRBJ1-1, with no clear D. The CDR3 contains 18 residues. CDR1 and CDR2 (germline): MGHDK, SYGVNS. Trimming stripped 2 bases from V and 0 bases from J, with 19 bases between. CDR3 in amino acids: CASSEGPTPSYLNTEAFF. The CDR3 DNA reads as TGTGCCAGCAGTGAAGGCCCTACACCTTCGTACTTGAACACTGAAGCTTTCTTT. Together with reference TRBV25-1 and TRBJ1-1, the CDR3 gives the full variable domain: EADIYQTPRYLVIGTGKKITLECSQTMGHDKMYWYQQDPGMELHLIHYSYGVNSTEKGDLSSESTVSRIRTEHFPLTLESARPSHTSQYLCASSEGPTPSYLNTEAFFGQGTRLTVV.

The CDR3 bases are TGTGCCAGCAGCCTGGTGGGGCCAACTAATGAAAAACTGTTTTTT. It specifies CASSLVGPTNEKLFF. The chain is built from TRBV28 and TRBJ1-4, with D maybe TRBD1 (5 bases). This CDR3 is 15 amino acids long. Deletions cut 6 bases from V and 0 bases from J, with 11 bases between. Germline V gene lookup returns CDR1 MDHEN and CDR2 SYDVKM.

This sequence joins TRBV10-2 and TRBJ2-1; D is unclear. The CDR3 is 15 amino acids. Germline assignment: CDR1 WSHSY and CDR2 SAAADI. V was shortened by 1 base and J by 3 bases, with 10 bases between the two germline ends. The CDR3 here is CASSELSAFYNEQFF. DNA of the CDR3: TGCGCCAGCAGTGAGTTGTCAGCATTCTACAATGAGCAGTTCTTC.

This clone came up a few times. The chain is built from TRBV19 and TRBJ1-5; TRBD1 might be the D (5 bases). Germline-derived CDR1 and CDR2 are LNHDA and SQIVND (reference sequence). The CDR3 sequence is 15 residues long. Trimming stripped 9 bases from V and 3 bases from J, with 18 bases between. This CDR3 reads CASSDGAAINQPQHF. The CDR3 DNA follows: TGTGCCAGCTCCGACGGGGCAGCAATCAATCAGCCCCAGCATTTT.

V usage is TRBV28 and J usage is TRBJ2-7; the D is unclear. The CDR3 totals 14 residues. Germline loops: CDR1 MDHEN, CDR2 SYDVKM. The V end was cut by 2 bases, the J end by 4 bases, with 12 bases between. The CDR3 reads CASSLLGMMYEQYF. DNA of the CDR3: TGTGCCAGCAGTTTACTGGGGATGATGTACGAGCAGTACTTC.

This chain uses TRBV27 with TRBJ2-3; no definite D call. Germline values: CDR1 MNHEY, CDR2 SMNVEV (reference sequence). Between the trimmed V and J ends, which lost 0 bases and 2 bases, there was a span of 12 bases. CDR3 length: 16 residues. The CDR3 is CASSLSGSTTTDTQYF. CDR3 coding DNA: TGTGCCAGCAGTTTATCCGGGTCTACCACCACAGATACGCAGTATTTT.

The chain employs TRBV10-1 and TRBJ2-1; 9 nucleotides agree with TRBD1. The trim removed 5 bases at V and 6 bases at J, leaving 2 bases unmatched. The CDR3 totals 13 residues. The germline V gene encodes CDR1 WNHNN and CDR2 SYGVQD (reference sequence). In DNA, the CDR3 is TGCGCCAGCAGTTGGACAGGGGTCAATGAGCAGTTCTTC. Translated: CASSWTGVNEQFF.